The 5 T cell receptor beta chains below come from one sample, sequenced in a study of blood T cells in healthy people across ages. Sample-barcoded 5' priming and a J-beta primer mix drove a second PCR of about 6 to 12 cycles. One entry per CDR3 protein results from TCRdb running MiXCR on the 5' RACE reads. The table shows more than 550,000 distinct CDR3 sequences, with 22% occurring only once. The sequenced material came from blood. These receptors were obtained from a man between 65 and 85 years old in good health.

The chain links TRBV7-8 to TRBJ2-1; TRBD2 agrees at 8 bases. Trimming took 3 bases from V and 0 from J; bases not matched to a gene: 10. Germline V gene data show CDR1 as SGHVS and CDR2 as FQNEAQ. The CDR3 spans 18 residues. CDR3 region: CASSFHADSGTSYNEQFF. Here the CDR3 DNA reads TGTGCCAGCAGCTTCCACGCGGATAGCGGGACCTCCTACAATGAGCAGTTCTTC.

The rearrangement links TRBV12-3 or TRBV12-4 to TRBJ1-1; D call uncertain. The CDR3 consists of 11 residues. Trimming removed 2 bases from V and 7 bases from J, with 5 bases in between. CDR3 residues: CASSLNLEAFF. CDR3 DNA: TGTGCCAGCAGTTTAAACCTTGAAGCTTTCTTT.

In its sample, this clonotype was seen many times. The chain couples TRBV20-1 to TRBJ1-2, with D hard to call. V lost 5 bases, J lost 3 bases, and 10 bases lay in between. The CDR3 totals 12 residues. Germline CDR1 and CDR2: DFQATT and SNEGSKA (reference sequence). CDR3 in amino acids: CSAGASDYGYTF. The CDR3 DNA is TGCAGTGCTGGAGCGAGTGACTATGGCTACACCTTC.

V usage is TRBV15 and J usage is TRBJ2-3, with D unclear. The germline CDR1 and CDR2 sequences are LNHNV and YYDKDF (reference sequence). Trimming removed 1 base from V and 2 bases from J, with 7 bases in between. There are 14 residues in the CDR3. As DNA, the CDR3 is TGTGCCACCAGCAGAGGAGGATCCACAGATACGCAGTATTTT. This translates into CATSRGGSTDTQYF.

V and J are TRBV20-1 and TRBJ2-3; 12 bases fit TRBD2. The CDR3 loop spans 15 amino acids. The junction had 6 bases not matched to a gene; V was cut back by 3 bases and J by 5 bases. Germline V lookup: CDR1 DFQATT, CDR2 SNEGSKA (reference sequence). The CDR3 DNA follows: TGCAGTGCTAGTCTGCGGACTAGCGGGGTAGATACGCAGTATTTT. Protein sequence: CSASLRTSGVDTQYF.